What follows are 24 T cell receptor beta chains derived from one specimen sequenced in a study of TIL therapy for anti-PD-1-resistant metastatic lung cancer. Time point of the sample: pre-treatment sample, taken before nivolumab and TIL therapy. The libraries were made with immunoSEQ v3. Profiled with immunoSEQ multiplex PCR; TCRdb holds only in-frame clones, not every one. The sample lists about 19,000 clones; 60% to 80% were seen once. The sequencing here drew on blood, taken at baseline. The receptor source for this set is a person aged 25 to 80 with non-small cell lung cancer.

The chain couples TRBV9 to TRBJ2-3; D ambiguous. Trimming took 5 bases from V and 1 from J, leaving 11 bases between them. The CDR3 covers 14 residues. Germline V gene sequence: CDR1 SGDLS, CDR2 YYNGEE. The CDR3, as DNA: TGTGCCAGCAGTGTGGATGGCGGCACAGATACGCAGTATTTT. Amino acid sequence: CASSVDGGTDTQYF.

This clone was counted once. V usage is TRBV18 and J usage is TRBJ2-1; unclear D gene. V was cut by 2 bases and J by 1 base, with 15 bases left in between. Germline CDR1 and CDR2: KGHSH and LQKENI. The CDR3 is made up of 17 amino acids. The CDR3: CASSPEAASTSYNEQFF. In DNA, the CDR3 is TGTGCCAGCTCACCAGAAGCCGCGAGCACGTCCTACAATGAGCAGTTCTTC.

The chain combines TRBV15 with TRBJ1-3; D call uncertain. Germline CDR1 reads LNHNV; CDR2 reads YYDKDF (reference sequence). V lost 0 bases and J 10 bases, leaving 7 bases between the germline ends. This CDR3 has 12 residues. The CDR3 coding sequence is TGTGCCACCAGCAGAGATCGAGGTACCATATATTTT. This encodes CATSRDRGTIYF.

This clone was picked up one time. The chain has TRBV5-1 and TRBJ2-7; 10 nucleotides agree with TRBD1. With 4 bases clipped from V and 6 bases from J, the junction kept 7 bases outside the gene matches. Germline CDR1 is SGHRS and CDR2 is YFSETQ. The CDR3 length is 14 residues. The CDR3 loop reads CASSPTGQGSEQYF. The CDR3 bases are TGCGCCAGCAGCCCCACGGGACAGGGGAGCGAGCAGTACTTC. Full variable domain (remainder filled in from reference TRBV5-1 and TRBJ2-7): KAGVTQTPRYLIKTRGQQVTLSCSPISGHRSVSWYQQTPGQGLQFLFEYFSETQRNKGNFPGRFSGRQFSNSRSEMNVSTLELGDSALYLCASSPTGQGSEQYFGPGTRLTVT.

The chain links TRBV6-6 to TRBJ2-5; tentative D call: TRBD2 (6 bases). V lost 5 bases, J lost 5 bases, and 9 bases lay in between. This CDR3 has 12 amino acids. Germline V gives CDR1 MNHNY, CDR2 SVGAGI (reference sequence). The CDR3 protein is CASSGTQETQYF. The CDR3 coding sequence is TGTGCCAGCAGTGGGACTCAGGAGACCCAGTACTTC.

V usage is TRBV21-1 and J usage is TRBJ1-4. TRBV21-1 is listed as a pseudogene. There are 16 residues in the CDR3. The CDR3 is CASTPSGEATNEKLFF. The CDR3 region has the DNA TGTGCCAGCACCCCGTCCGGGGAGGCAACTAATGAAAAACTGTTTTTT.

This chain links TRBV9 with TRBJ1-1; possibly TRBD1 for D (5 bases). This CDR3 is built from 16 residues. The V gene's germline CDR1 is SGDLS and CDR2 YYNGEE. V was pared by 0 bases and J by 1 base, with 13 bases between. Here the CDR3 DNA reads TGTGCCAGCAGCGTAGATCCCGCAGGGACGAACACTGAAGCTTTCTTT. Protein product: CASSVDPAGTNTEAFF.

V and J are TRBV11-2 and TRBJ2-3; a possible D gene is TRBD2 (5 bases). This CDR3 contains 16 residues. The germline V gene has CDR1 SGHAT and CDR2 FQNNGV. Trimming removed 3 bases from V and 1 base from J, with 14 bases in between. The CDR3 loop is CASSFGLSEGTDTQYF. The CDR3 nucleotides are TGTGCCAGCAGCTTCGGACTCTCCGAGGGCACAGATACGCAGTATTTT.

This chain uses TRBV19 with TRBJ1-4, with 10 bases aligning to TRBD1. V dropped 2 bases and J dropped 7; count of bases not matched to a gene: 7. The CDR3 loop spans 16 amino acids. In germline, CDR1 is LNHDA, CDR2 SQIVND (reference sequence). In DNA form, the CDR3 reads TGTGCCAGTAGTATATCCCCGACAGGGGGCAGTGAAAAACTGTTTTTT. Translated, it gives CASSISPTGGSEKLFF.

This rearrangement joins TRBV13 to TRBJ1-2, with D maybe TRBD1 (6 bases). Trimming shortened V by 5 bases and J by 4 bases, and 11 bases separated the two germline ends. Germline V gene lookup returns CDR1 PRHDT and CDR2 FYEKMQ (reference sequence). The CDR3 is 13 amino acids. CDR3 DNA: TGTGCCAGCAGCCCCGGACAGAGCTATGGCTACACCTTC. Translating gives CASSPGQSYGYTF.

As to this clone: The sample has other DNA sequences that encode this CDR3 too. The chain couples TRBV5-4 to TRBJ1-1; D is undetermined. There are 14 residues in the CDR3. Germline lookup yields CDR1 SGHNT and CDR2 YYREEE (reference sequence). The V end was cut by 2 bases, the J end by 1 base, with 9 bases between. The CDR3 spells CASSFGVGNTEAFF. CDR3 nucleotide sequence: TGTGCCAGCAGCTTTGGGGTCGGGAACACTGAAGCTTTCTTT. The full variable domain, in which reference TRBV5-4 and TRBJ1-1 provide the parts outside the CDR3, is ETGVTQSPTHLIKTRGQQVTLRCSSQSGHNTVSWYQQALGQGPQFIFQYYREEENGRGNFPPRFSGLQFPNYSSELNVNALELDDSALYLCASSFGVGNTEAFFGQGTRLTVV.

The V and J genes are TRBV2 and TRBJ2-3; 9 bases line up with TRBD1. Trimming removed 3 bases from V and 2 bases from J; junction bases left unmatched: 3. Germline CDR1 reads SNHLY; CDR2 reads FYNNEI. The CDR3 runs 15 residues. The CDR3 coding sequence is TGTGCCAGCAGTGACGGGACAGGGCCCACAGATACGCAGTATTTT. It is translated as CASSDGTGPTDTQYF.

This clone was picked up one time. The V call is TRBV15, the J call TRBJ1-1; no firm D call. This CDR3 is built from 13 residues. V was cut by 4 bases and J by 1 base, with 7 bases left in between. Germline V gives CDR1 LNHNV, CDR2 YYDKDF (reference sequence). The CDR3 spells CATSMRANTEAFF. The CDR3 nucleotides read TGTGCCACCAGCATGAGGGCGAACACTGAAGCTTTCTTT.

The rearrangement joins TRBV2 to TRBJ2-7; D perhaps matches TRBD2 (6 bases). The CDR3 sequence is 13 residues long. Trimming took 7 bases from V and 3 from J, leaving 13 bases between them. The germline V gene encodes CDR1 SNHLY and CDR2 FYNNEI. The CDR3 DNA reads as TGTGCCAGCAAAGGGAGGATTTACTACGAGCAGTACTTC. It specifies CASKGRIYYEQYF. Supplemented by reference TRBV2 and TRBJ2-7, the full variable domain reads EPEVTQTPSHQVTQMGQEVILRCVPISNHLYFYWYRQILGQKVEFLVSFYNNEISEKSEIFDDQFSVERPDGSNFTLKIRSTKLEDSAMYFCASKGRIYYEQYFGPGTRLTVT.

V and J are TRBV5-1 and TRBJ1-5; maybe TRBD1 (6 bases). CDR1 is SGHRS and CDR2 is YFSETQ in the germline V gene. Trimming removed 3 bases at V and 2 bases at J, with 18 bases between. This CDR3 spans 17 amino acids. The CDR3 DNA follows: TGCGCCAGCAGCTCCTTGACCCAGGGGTACGGCAATCAGCCCCAGCATTTT. The encoded protein is CASSSLTQGYGNQPQHF.

The CDR3 DNA reads TGTGCCAGCAGCTTCGAACAGGGCAGTTACAATGAGCAGTTCTTC. This translates into CASSFEQGSYNEQFF. J is TRBJ2-1 and V is TRBV5-5, with a tentative D call TRBD1 (6 bases). CDR1 SGHKS and CDR2 YYEKEE come from the germline V gene (reference sequence). V was shortened by 2 bases and J by 4 bases, with 13 bases between the two germline ends. The CDR3 consists of 15 residues.

This rearrangement joins TRBV5-5 to TRBJ2-7, with D maybe TRBD2 (6 bases). The V gene's germline CDR1 is SGHKS and CDR2 YYEKEE (reference sequence). The CDR3 runs 15 residues. The V gene lost 0 bases and the J gene lost 2 bases, with 12 bases spanning the gap. Here the CDR3 reads CASSLAPGTAYEQYF. In nucleotides, the CDR3 is TGTGCCAGCAGCTTGGCCCCGGGGACTGCCTACGAGCAGTACTTC.

V and J are TRBV20-1 and TRBJ1-1; 7 positions match TRBD1. This CDR3 is built from 11 residues. The germline V gene has CDR1 DFQATT and CDR2 SNEGSKA (reference sequence). Unmatched junction bases numbered 8, after V lost 6 bases and J lost 10 bases. The CDR3 region is CSAHRGIIAFF. The CDR3 nucleotides read TGCAGTGCCCACAGGGGTATTATAGCTTTCTTT.

The table lists this clone with a count of one. The chain is built from TRBV7-8 and TRBJ2-7; D gene uncertain. The CDR3 extends over 13 amino acids. Germline values: CDR1 SGHVS, CDR2 FQNEAQ. V lost 2 bases to trimming and J lost 6 bases, with 11 bases between them. This CDR3 is CASSLRSTGEQYF. The CDR3 nucleotides are TGTGCCAGCAGCTTACGTTCCACGGGCGAGCAGTACTTC.

V is TRBV5-6 and J is TRBJ2-7, with D unresolved. This CDR3 comprises 13 residues. Per germline, CDR1 SGHDT and CDR2 YYEEEE. V gave up 1 base and J gave up 1 base, with 6 bases separating them. CDR3 nucleotide sequence: TGTGCCAGCAGCTTGTCACTTTCCTACGAGCAGTACTTC. As protein: CASSLSLSYEQYF.

This chain uses TRBV28 with TRBJ1-4; no clear D gene. Trimming took off 6 bases at V and 0 bases at J, with 8 bases between the two ends. Per the germline V gene, CDR1 is MDHEN and CDR2 is SYDVKM. This CDR3 has 14 amino acids. The CDR3: CASRAGTTNEKLFF. The CDR3 DNA follows: TGTGCCAGCAGGGCCGGGACAACTAATGAAAAACTGTTTTTT.

The chain couples TRBV11-2 to TRBJ2-5; 7 nucleotides match TRBD1. V gave up 5 bases and J gave up 9 bases; unmatched junction bases: 6. The germline CDR1 and CDR2 sequences are SGHAT and FQNNGV. The CDR3 covers 12 residues. The CDR3 sequence: CASSRQGLAQYF. The CDR3 DNA follows: TGTGCCAGCAGCCGACAGGGTTTGGCCCAGTACTTC.

The genes are TRBV6-5 and TRBJ2-3; 9 bases line up with TRBD2. In germline, CDR1 is MNHEY, CDR2 SVGAGI. This CDR3 is 15 amino acids long. Trimming removed 6 bases from V and 1 base from J; junction bases left unmatched: 5. In nucleotides, the CDR3 is TGTGCCAGCAGCCAGCGGGGGGCCGGCACAGATACGCAGTATTTT. Amino acids: CASSQRGAGTDTQYF.

The genes are TRBV6-5 and TRBJ1-5; D call uncertain. This CDR3 has 13 residues. V lost 7 bases, J lost 3 bases, and 10 bases lay in between. Germline V gene lookup returns CDR1 MNHEY and CDR2 SVGAGI. The CDR3 is CASTVGINQPQHF. CDR3 bases: TGTGCCAGCACGGTAGGGATCAATCAGCCCCAGCATTTT.